A single sample is the source of the 5 T cell receptor beta chains below, sequenced in a study of identical twins. TCRdb re-derived calls from the 5' RACE reads in MiXCR, one entry per CDR3 protein. The table has about 520,000 distinct CDR3 sequences, 20% to 25% seen once. This sample was shared with a second study, whose subject was T cells expressing NK-cell markers.

The sample comprised CD4+ T cells sorted from blood. The receptors were gathered from a woman under 30 in good health.

V usage is TRBV7-2 and J usage is TRBJ1-2, with a tentative D call TRBD1 (6 bases). This CDR3 contains 15 residues. With 2 bases removed from V and 2 bases from J, the gap between germline ends came to 12 bases. CDR1 and CDR2 from the germline V gene are SGHTA and FQGNSA. The chain's CDR3 is CASSLTGRLNYGYTF. CDR3 in DNA: TGTGCCAGCAGCTTAACAGGGAGGTTAAACTATGGCTACACCTTC.

This clonotype was counted ten times or more. The rearrangement uses TRBV20-1 and TRBJ1-2; no reliable D call. V lost 6 bases and J 8 bases, leaving 19 bases between the germline ends. CDR1 is DFQATT, CDR2 SNEGSKA, per germline (reference sequence). The CDR3 covers 13 residues. CDR3 DNA: TGCAGTGCCTCCACAGCCTCGGTCGGGGGCTACACCTTC. Translating it yields CSASTASVGGYTF.

This sequence joins TRBV7-2 and TRBJ2-3; TRBD2 aligns across 11 bases. CDR3 length: 16 residues. Losses at the gene ends were 1 base for V and 5 bases for J; bases not matched to a gene: 5. CDR1 and CDR2 (germline): SGHTA, FQGNSA. The DNA of the CDR3 is TGTGCCAGCAGCTTAGTAGGGACTAGCGGTGAAGATACGCAGTATTTT. Translation: CASSLVGTSGEDTQYF.

This clonotype was seen just once. The chain recombines TRBV6-2 or TRBV6-3 with TRBJ2-3; the D is unclear. The V gene lost 2 bases and the J gene lost 2 bases, with 11 bases spanning the gap. Germline V gene data show CDR1 as MNHEY and CDR2 as SVGEGT. The CDR3 runs 15 residues. The CDR3: CASSYRRYNTDTQYF. CDR3 DNA: TGTGCCAGCAGTTACCGGCGGTATAACACAGATACGCAGTATTTT.

This clonotype came up a few times. The rearrangement joins TRBV29-1 to TRBJ2-3; a possible D gene is TRBD1 (6 bases). V lost 4 bases to trimming and J lost 1 base, with 9 bases between them. The V gene's germline CDR1 is SQVTM and CDR2 ANQGSEA. The CDR3 totals 13 residues. The CDR3 sequence is CSVVKGGTDTQYF. The CDR3 DNA sequence: TGCAGCGTTGTTAAGGGGGGCACAGATACGCAGTATTTT.